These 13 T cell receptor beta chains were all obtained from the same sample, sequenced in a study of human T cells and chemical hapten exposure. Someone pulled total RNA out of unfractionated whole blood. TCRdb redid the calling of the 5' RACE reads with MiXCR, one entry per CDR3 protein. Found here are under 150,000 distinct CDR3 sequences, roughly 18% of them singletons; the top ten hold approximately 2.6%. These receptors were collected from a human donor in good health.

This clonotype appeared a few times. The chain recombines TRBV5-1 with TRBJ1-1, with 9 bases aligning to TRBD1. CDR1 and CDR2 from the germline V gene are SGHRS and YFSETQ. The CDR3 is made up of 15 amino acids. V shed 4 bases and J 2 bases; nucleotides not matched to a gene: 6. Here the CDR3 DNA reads TGCGCCAGCAGCCCCGGGGACAGGGTTAACACTGAAGCTTTCTTT. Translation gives CASSPGDRVNTEAFF.

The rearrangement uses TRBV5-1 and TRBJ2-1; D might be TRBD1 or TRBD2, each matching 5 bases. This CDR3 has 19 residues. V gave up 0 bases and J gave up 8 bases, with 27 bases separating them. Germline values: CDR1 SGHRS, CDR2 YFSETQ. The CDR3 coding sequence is TGCGCCAGCAGCTTGGGGCCGACAGTCCCTAGCCTCGACCTCTATGAGCAGTTCTTC. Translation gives CASSLGPTVPSLDLYEQFF.

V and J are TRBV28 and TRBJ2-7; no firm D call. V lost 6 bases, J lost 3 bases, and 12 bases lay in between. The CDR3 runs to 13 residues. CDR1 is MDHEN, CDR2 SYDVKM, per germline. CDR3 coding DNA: TGTGCCAGCAGCGTGGGTCCGGACTACGAGCAGTACTTC. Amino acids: CASSVGPDYEQYF.

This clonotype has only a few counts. The CDR3 is CASSPARGEQYF. CDR3 in DNA: TGTGCCAGCAGCCCCGCTCGCGGGGAGCAGTACTTC. This chain joins TRBV7-3 and TRBJ2-7, with a weak D call TRBD2 (5 bases). Germline values: CDR1 SGHTA, CDR2 FQGTGA. The length of the CDR3 is 12 residues. Deletions cut 5 bases from V and 7 bases from J, with 12 bases between.

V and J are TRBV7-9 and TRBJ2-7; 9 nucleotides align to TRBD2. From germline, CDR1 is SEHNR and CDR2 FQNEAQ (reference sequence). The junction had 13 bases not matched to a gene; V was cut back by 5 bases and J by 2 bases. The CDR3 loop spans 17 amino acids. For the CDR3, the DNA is TGTGCCAGCAGCCCAAGGGGCGAGCTAGCGGGACCCTACGAGCAGTACTTC. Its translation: CASSPRGELAGPYEQYF.

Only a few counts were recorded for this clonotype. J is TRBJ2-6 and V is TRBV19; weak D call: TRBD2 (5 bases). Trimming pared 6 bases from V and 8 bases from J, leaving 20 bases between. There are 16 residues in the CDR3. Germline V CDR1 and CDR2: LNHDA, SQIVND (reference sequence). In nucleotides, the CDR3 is TGTGCCAGTAGCCATGGAATACTCTGGGAGTCCAACGTCCTGACTTTC. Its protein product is CASSHGILWESNVLTF.

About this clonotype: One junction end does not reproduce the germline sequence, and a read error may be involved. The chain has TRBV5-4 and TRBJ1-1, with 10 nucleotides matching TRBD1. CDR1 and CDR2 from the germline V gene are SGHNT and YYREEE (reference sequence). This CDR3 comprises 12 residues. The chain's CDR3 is CASGDRGRMGGF. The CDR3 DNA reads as TGTGCCAGCGGGGACAGGGGAAGGATGGGAGGATTT.

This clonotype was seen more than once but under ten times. Here the CDR3 reads CASSFTGTGDTEAFF. CDR3 DNA: TGTGCCAGCAGCTTTACCGGGACAGGGGACACTGAAGCTTTCTTT. This chain joins TRBV7-9 and TRBJ1-1, with TRBD1 matching over 10 bases. Germline V gene lookup returns CDR1 SEHNR and CDR2 FQNEAQ (reference sequence). The CDR3 is 15 residues long. Unmatched junction bases numbered 4, after V lost 3 bases and J lost 3 bases.

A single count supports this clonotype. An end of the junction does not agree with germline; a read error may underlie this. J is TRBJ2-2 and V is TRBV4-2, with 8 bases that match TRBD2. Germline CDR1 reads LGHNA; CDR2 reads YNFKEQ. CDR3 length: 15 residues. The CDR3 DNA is TGTACCAGCAGCTCCCTAGCGGGTAACACCGGGGAGCTGTTTTTT. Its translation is CTSSSLAGNTGELFF.

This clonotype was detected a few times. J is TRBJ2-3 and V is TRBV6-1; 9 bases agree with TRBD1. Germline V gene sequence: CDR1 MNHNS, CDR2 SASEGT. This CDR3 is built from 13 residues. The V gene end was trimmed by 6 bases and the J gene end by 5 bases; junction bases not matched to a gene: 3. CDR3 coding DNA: TGTGCCAGCAGGGACAGGGGAATAGATACGCAGTATTTT. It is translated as CASRDRGIDTQYF.

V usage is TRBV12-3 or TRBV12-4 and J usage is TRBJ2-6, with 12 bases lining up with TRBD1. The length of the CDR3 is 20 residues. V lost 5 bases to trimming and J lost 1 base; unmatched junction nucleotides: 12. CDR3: CASSPYGTGGAQSGANVLTF. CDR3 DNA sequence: TGTGCCAGCAGTCCATATGGGACAGGGGGCGCACAATCTGGGGCCAACGTCCTGACTTTC.

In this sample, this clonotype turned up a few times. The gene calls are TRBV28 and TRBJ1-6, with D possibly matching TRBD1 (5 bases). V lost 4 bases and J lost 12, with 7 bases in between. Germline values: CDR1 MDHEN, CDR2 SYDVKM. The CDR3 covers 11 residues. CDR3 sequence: CASSCDRPLHF. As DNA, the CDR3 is TGTGCCAGCAGTTGCGACAGACCCCTCCACTTT.

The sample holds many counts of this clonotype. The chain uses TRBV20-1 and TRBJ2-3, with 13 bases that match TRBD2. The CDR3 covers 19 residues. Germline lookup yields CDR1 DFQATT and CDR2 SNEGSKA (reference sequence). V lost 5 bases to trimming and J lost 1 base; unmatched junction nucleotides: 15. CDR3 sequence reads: CSADTWTSGSLLGTDTQYF. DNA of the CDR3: TGCAGTGCTGACACTTGGACTAGCGGGAGTCTACTCGGCACAGATACGCAGTATTTT.